This section outlines one T cell receptor (beta chain) sequence together with its context. Its target is unknown. Time point given: late sampling 161 to 241 days after vaccination in a few convalescent patients. Treatment: approximately 10-day PBMC culture with coronavirus spike peptide pools or control peptides (ViraFEST assay). Sequenced with the Oncomine TCR Beta short-read assay was DNA taken from cultured CD4+ T cells. Using the QIAamp micro DNA kit, genomic DNA was extracted from the CD4+ T cells that had been cultured. One entry per CDR3 protein results from TCRdb running MiXCR on the PCR reads. The table lists about 25,000 distinct CDR3 sequences, approximately 40% of them singletons, with about 3.7% in the top ten. Germline V gene sequence: CDR1 LNHDA, CDR2 SQIVND (reference sequence). V shed 7 bases, J shed 0 bases, and the junction held 2 bases outside the gene matches. This CDR3 comprises 14 residues.

These data are taken from a study of vaccination and CD4 T cells after COVID-19. Study details: The convalescents included six males and four females, and among them two were Hispanic while seven were Caucasian.

The chain recombines TRBV19 with TRBJ2-7; 11 positions agree with TRBD2. The specimen was CD4+ T cells from blood, cultured in vitro, collected about 7 months after SARS-CoV-2 vaccination. The receptor was derived from a human donor who had recovered from COVID-19. The CDR3 loop is CASKTSGSSYEQYF. The DNA of the CDR3 is TGTGCCAGTAAAACTAGCGGGAGCTCCTACGAGCAGTACTTC.